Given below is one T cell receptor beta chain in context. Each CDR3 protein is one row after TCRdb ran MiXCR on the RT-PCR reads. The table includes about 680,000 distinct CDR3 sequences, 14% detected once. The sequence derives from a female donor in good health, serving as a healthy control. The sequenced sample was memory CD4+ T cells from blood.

CDR3 sequence reads: CASSPNTGSEQFF. As DNA, the CDR3 is TGTGCCAGCAGTCCGAATACAGGGAGTGAGCAGTTCTTC. The rearrangement joins TRBV6-2 or TRBV6-3 to TRBJ2-1; possibly TRBD1 for D (6 bases). V was clipped by 5 bases and J by 9 bases, with 14 bases between them. Germline V gene sequence: CDR1 MNHEY, CDR2 SVGEGT. The CDR3 length is 13 residues.